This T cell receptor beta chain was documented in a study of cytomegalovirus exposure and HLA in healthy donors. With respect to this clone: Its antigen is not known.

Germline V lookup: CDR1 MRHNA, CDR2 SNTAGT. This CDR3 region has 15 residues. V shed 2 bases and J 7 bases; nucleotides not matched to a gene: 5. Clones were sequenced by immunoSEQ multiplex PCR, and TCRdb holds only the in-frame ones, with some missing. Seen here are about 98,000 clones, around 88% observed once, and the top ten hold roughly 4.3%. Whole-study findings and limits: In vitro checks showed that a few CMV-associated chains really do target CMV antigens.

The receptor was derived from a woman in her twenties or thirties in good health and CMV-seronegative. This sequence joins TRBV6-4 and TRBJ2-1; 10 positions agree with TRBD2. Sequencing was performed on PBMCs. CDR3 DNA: TGTGCCAGCAGTGACCTAGCGGGAGAGAGAAATGAGCAGTTCTTC. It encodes CASSDLAGERNEQFF.